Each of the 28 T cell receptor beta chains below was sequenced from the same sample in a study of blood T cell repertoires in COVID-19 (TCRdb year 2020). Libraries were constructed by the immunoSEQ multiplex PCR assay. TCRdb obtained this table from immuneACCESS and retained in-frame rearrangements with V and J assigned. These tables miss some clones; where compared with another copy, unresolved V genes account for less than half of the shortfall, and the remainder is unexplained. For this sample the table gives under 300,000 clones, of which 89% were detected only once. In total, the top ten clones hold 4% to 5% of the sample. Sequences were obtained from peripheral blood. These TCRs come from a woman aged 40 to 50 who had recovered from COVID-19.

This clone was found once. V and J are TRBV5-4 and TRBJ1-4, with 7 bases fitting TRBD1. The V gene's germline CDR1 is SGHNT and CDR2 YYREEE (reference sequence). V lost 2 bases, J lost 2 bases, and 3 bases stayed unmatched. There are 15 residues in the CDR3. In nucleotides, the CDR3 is TGTGCCAGCAGCTTTCAGGGGGGCACTAATGAAAAACTGTTTTTT. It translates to CASSFQGGTNEKLFF. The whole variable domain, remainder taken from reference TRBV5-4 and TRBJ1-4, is ETGVTQSPTHLIKTRGQQVTLRCSSQSGHNTVSWYQQALGQGPQFIFQYYREEENGRGNFPPRFSGLQFPNYSSELNVNALELDDSALYLCASSFQGGTNEKLFFGSGTQLSVL.

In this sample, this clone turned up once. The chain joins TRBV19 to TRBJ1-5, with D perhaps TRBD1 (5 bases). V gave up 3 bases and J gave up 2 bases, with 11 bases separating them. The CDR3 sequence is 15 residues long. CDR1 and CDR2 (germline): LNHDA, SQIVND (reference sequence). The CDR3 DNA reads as TGTGCCAGTAGTATTGGGGCTTTAGGCAATCAGCCCCAGCATTTT. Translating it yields CASSIGALGNQPQHF.

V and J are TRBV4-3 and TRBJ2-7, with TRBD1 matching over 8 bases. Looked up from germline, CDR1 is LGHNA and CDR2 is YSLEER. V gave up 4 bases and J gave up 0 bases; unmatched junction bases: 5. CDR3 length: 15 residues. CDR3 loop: CASSLRTGSSYEQYV. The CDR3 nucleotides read TGCGCCAGCAGCCTCCGGACAGGGAGCTCCTACGAGCAGTACGTC.

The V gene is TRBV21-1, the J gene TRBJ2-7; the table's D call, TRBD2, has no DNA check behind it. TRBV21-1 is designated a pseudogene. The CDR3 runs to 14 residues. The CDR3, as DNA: TGTGCCAGCAGCCCCGAGGGCGATACCTACGAGCAGTACGTC. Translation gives CASSPEGDTYEQYV.

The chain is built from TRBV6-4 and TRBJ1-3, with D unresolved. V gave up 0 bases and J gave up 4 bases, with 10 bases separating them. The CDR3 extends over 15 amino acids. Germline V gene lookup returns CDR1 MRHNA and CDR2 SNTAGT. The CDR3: CASSDSSGEGNTIYF. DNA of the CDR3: TGTGCCAGCAGTGACTCGTCGGGAGAAGGAAACACCATATATTTT.

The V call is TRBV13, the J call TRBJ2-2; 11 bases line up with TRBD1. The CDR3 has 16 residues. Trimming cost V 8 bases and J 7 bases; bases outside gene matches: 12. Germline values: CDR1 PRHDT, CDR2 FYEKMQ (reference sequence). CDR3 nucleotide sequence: TGTGCCAGCGGCCGAGGGGACAGGGGGTCGAACGGGGAGCTGTTTTTT. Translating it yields CASGRGDRGSNGELFF.

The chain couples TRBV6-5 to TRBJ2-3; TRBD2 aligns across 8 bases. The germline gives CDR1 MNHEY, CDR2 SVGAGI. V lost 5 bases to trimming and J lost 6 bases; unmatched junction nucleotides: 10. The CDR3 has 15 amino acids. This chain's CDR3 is CASSMTGGPGDTQYF. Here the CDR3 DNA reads TGTGCCAGCAGTATGACGGGGGGGCCGGGTGATACGCAGTATTTT.

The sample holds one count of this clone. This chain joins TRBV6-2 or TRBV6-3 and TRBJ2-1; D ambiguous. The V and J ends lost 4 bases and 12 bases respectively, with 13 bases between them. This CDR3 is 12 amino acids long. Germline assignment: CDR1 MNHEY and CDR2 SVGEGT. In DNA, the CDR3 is TGTGCCAGCAGTTCTACCGCCTACGGGCAGTTCTTC. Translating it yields CASSSTAYGQFF.

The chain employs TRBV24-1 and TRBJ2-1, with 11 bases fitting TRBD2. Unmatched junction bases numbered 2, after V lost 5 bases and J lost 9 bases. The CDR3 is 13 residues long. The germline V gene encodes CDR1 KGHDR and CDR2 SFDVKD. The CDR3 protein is CATSVLAGAEQFF. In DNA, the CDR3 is TGTGCCACCAGTGTACTAGCGGGAGCTGAGCAGTTCTTC.

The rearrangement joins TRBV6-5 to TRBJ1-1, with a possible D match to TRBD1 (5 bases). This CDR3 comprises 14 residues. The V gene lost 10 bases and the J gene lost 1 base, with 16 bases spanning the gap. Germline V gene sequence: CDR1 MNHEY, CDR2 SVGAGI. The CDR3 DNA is TGTGCCACGAAATTCAGGGTGGGGAACACTGAAGCTTTCTTT. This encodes CATKFRVGNTEAFF.

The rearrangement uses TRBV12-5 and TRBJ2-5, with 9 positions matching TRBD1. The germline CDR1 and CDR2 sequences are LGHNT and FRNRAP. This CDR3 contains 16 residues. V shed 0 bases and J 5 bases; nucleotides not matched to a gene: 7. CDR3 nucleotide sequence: TGTGCTAGTGGTTTGGTAGCGGGGACAGGGCGGGAGACCCAGTACTTC. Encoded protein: CASGLVAGTGRETQYF.

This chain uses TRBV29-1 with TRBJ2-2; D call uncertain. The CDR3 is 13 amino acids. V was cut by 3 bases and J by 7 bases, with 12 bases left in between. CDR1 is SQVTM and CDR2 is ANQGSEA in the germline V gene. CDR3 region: CSVDRNRDGELFF. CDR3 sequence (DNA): TGCAGCGTTGACAGAAACAGAGACGGGGAGCTGTTTTTT.

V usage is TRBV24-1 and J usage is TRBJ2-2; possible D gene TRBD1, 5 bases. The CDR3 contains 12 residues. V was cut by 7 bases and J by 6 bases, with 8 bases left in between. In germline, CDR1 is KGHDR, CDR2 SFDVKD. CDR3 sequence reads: CATSAGPGELFF. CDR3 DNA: TGTGCCACCAGCGCAGGGCCCGGGGAGCTGTTTTTT.

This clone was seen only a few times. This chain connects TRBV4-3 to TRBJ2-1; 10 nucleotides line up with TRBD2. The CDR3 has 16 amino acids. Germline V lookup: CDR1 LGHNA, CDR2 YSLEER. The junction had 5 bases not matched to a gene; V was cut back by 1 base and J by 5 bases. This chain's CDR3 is CASSQGTSGLNNEQFF. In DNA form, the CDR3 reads TGCGCCAGCAGCCAAGGGACTAGCGGACTCAACAATGAGCAGTTCTTC.

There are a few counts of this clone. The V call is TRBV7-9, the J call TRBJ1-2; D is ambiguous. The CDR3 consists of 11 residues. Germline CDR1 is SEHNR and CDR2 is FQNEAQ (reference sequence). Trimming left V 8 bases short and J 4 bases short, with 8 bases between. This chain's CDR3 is CASGGTYGYTF. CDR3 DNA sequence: TGTGCCAGCGGAGGTACCTATGGCTACACCTTC.

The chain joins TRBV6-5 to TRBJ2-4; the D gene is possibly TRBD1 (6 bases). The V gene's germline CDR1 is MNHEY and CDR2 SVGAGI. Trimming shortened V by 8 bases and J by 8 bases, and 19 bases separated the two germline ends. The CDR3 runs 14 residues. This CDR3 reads CASGGPGQGDIQYF. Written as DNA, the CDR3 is TGTGCCAGCGGAGGTCCGGGACAAGGGGACATTCAGTACTTC.

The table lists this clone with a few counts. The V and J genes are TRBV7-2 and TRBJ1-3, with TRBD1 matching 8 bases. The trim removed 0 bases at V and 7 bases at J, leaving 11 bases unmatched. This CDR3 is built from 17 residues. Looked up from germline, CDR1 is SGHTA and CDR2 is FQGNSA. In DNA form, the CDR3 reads TGTGCCAGCAGCTTAGCGCCAGGGGGCAGGAGTGGGAACACCATATATTTT. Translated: CASSLAPGGRSGNTIYF.

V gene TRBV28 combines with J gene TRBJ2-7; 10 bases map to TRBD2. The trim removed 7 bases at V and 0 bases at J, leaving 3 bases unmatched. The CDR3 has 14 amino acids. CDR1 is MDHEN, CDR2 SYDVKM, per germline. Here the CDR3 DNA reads TGTGCCAGCACGCCTAGCGGGAGCTCCTACGAGCAGTACGTC. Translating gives CASTPSGSSYEQYV.

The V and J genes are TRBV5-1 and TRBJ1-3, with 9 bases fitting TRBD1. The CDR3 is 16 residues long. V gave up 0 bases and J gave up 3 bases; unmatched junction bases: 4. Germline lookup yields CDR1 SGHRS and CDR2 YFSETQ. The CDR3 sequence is CASSLGDREIGNTIYF. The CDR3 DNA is TGCGCCAGCAGCTTGGGGGACAGGGAGATTGGAAACACCATATATTTT.

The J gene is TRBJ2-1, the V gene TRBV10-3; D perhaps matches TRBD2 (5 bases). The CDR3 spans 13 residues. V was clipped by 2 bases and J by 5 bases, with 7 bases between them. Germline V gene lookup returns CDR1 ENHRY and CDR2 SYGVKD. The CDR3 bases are TGTGCCATCAGTGAGGTTAGCGACAATGAGCAGTTCTTC. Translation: CAISEVSDNEQFF.

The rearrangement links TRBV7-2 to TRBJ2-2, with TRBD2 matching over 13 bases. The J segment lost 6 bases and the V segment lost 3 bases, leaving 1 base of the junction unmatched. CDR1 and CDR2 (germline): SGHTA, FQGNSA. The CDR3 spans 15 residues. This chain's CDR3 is CASSLGLAGPGELFF. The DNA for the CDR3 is TGTGCCAGCAGCTTGGGACTAGCGGGACCCGGGGAGCTGTTTTTT.

The CDR3 DNA reads TGTGCCAGCAGTTCCGGGACTAGCGGGAGTTATGAGCAGTTCTTC. Translation gives CASSSGTSGSYEQFF. The chain uses TRBV5-4 and TRBJ2-1; 14 nucleotides agree with TRBD2. The J segment lost 8 bases and the V segment lost 5 bases, leaving 6 bases of the junction unmatched. CDR3 length equals 15 residues. Germline CDR1 reads SGHNT; CDR2 reads YYREEE (reference sequence).

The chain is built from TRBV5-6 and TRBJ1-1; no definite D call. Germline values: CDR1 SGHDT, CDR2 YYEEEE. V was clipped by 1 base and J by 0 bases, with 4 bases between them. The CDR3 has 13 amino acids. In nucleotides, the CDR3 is TGTGCCAGCAGCTTGACATTGAACACTGAAGCTTTCTTT. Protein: CASSLTLNTEAFF.

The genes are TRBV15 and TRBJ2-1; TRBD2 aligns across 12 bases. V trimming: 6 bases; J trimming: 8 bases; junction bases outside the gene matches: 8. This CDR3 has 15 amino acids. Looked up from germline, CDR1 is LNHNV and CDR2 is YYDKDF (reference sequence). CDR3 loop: CATSSPSGREYEQFF. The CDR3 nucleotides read TGTGCCACCAGTTCCCCTAGCGGGAGGGAGTATGAGCAGTTCTTC.

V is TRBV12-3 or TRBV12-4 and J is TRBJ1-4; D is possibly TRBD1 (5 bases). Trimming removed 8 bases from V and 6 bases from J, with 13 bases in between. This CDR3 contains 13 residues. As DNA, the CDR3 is TGTGCCAGCCGTGACAGTTACTATGAAAAACTGTTTTTT. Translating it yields CASRDSYYEKLFF.

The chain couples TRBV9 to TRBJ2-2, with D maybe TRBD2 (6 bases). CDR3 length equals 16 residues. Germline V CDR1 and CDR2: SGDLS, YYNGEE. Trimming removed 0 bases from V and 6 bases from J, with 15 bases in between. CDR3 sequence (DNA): TGTGCCAGCAGCGTAGCTCACGAGGGGAGGCCCGGGGAGCTGTTTTTT. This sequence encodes CASSVAHEGRPGELFF.

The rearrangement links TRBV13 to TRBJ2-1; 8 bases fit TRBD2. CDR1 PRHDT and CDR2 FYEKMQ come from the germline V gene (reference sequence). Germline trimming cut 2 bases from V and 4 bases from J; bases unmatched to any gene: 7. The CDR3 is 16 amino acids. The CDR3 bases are TGTGCCAGCAGCTTAAGGCCGGGGGGGACTTACAATGAGCAGTTCTTC. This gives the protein CASSLRPGGTYNEQFF.

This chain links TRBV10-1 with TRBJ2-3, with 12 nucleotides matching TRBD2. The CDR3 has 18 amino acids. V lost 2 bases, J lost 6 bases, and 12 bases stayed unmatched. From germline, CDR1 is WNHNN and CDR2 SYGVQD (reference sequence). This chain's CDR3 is CASSEPPKLAGGRDTQYF. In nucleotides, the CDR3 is TGCGCCAGCAGTGAGCCCCCTAAACTAGCGGGAGGAAGGGATACGCAGTATTTT.